The clone carrying this T cell receptor (beta chain) is categorized as medium-sized. These data originate in a study of somatic mutations in cytotoxic T cells in rheumatoid arthritis. Study information: Flow cytometric sorting isolated some V beta antibody-stained T-cell populations at nearly 100% purity, and among them were V beta1+ cells that underwent TCRB sequencing.

CD4+ cells and CD8+ cells were each obtained through positive magnetic bead selection, and their purity was assessed by flow cytometry. Libraries were prepared by immunoSEQ multiplex PCR; TCRdb keeps only in-frame clonotypes and omits some of them. The sample shows about 8,600 clones, roughly 80% of them seen only once. Input material: CD8+ T cells sorted from blood. The TCR comes from a woman aged 45 to 65 in good health.

The CDR3 protein is CASRPTSGNTGELFF. The CDR3 DNA sequence: TGTGCCAGCAGACCTACTAGCGGGAACACCGGGGAGCTGTTTTTT. This sequence joins TRBV28 and TRBJ2-2; 8 nucleotides line up with TRBD2. Germline lookup yields CDR1 MDHEN and CDR2 SYDVKM. CDR3 length: 15 residues. The V gene end was trimmed by 6 bases and the J gene end by 1 base; junction bases not matched to a gene: 4. Based on the CDR3 plus reference TRBV28 and TRBJ2-2, the full variable domain is DVKVTQSSRYLVKRTGEKVFLECVQDMDHENMFWYRQDPGLGLRLIYFSYDVKMKEKGDIPEGYSVSREKKERFSLILESASTNQTSMYLCASRPTSGNTGELFFGEGSRLTVL.